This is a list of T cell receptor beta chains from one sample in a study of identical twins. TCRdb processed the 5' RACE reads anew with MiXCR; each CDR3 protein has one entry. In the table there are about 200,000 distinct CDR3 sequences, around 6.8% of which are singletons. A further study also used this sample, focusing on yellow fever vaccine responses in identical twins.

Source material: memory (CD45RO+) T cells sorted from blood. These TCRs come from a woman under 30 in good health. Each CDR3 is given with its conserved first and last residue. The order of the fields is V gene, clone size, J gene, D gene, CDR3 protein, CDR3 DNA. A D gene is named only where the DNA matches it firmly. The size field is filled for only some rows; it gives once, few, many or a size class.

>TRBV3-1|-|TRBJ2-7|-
CASRAGLLYEQYF
TGTGCCAGCAGGGCAGGACTTCTATACGAGCAGTACTTC
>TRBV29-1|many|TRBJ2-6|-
CSVEERSGANVLTF
TGCAGCGTTGAAGAGCGCTCTGGGGCCAACGTCCTGACTTTC
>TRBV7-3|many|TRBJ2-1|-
CASSLRPDYNEQFF
TGTGCCAGCAGCTTAAGGCCAGACTACAATGAGCAGTTCTTC
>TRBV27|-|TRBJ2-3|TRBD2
CASSLRTAGGPGDTQYF
TGTGCCAGCAGTCTCAGGACGGCGGGGGGGCCTGGAGATACGCAGTATTTT
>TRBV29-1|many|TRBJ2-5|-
CSGEKGVGETQYF
TGCAGCGGGGAGAAAGGGGTTGGGGAGACCCAGTACTTC
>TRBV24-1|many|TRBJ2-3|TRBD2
CATSDLETSGLSSTDTQYF
TGTGCCACCAGTGATTTGGAGACTAGCGGCCTCTCTAGCACAGATACGCAGTATTTT
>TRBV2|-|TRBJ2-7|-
CASSFTGGGQDEQYF
TGTGCCAGCAGTTTCACGGGAGGGGGCCAGGACGAGCAGTACTTC
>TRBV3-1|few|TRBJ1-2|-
CASSQERGYTF
TGTGCCAGCAGCCAAGAGAGGGGCTACACCTTC
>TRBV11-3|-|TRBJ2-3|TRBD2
CASSPGTSGDTDTQYF
TGTGCCAGCAGCCCAGGGACTAGCGGAGACACAGATACGCAGTATTTT
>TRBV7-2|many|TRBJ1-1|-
CASSTPGSPLAFF
TGTGCCAGCAGCACGCCGGGGTCCCCTTTAGCTTTCTTT
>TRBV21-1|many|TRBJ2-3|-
CASSKGGLAGASGDTQYF
TGTGCCAGCAGCAAAGGGGGACTAGCGGGGGCCTCCGGAGATACGCAGTATTTT
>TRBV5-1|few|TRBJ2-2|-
CASSLGTLGSAGELFF
TGCGCCAGCAGCCTGGGGACTTTGGGTTCCGCCGGGGAGCTGTTTTTT
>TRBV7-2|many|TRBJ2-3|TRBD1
CASSQIRDRGGTDTQYF
TGTGCCAGCAGCCAAATAAGAGACAGGGGAGGCACAGATACGCAGTATTTT
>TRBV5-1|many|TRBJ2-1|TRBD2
CASAGLGFNEQFF
TGCGCCAGCGCGGGACTAGGCTTCAATGAGCAGTTCTTC
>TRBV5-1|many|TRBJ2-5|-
CASSLARGEETQYF
TGCGCCAGCAGCTTGGCCCGTGGGGAAGAGACCCAGTACTTC
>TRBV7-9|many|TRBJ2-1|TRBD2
CASSLVLAGGHNEQFF
TGTGCCAGCAGCTTAGTTCTAGCGGGAGGGCACAATGAGCAGTTCTTC
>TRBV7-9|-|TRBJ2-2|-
CASSLAQGGGELFF
TGTGCCAGCAGCTTAGCTCAGGGTGGCGGGGAGCTGTTTTTT
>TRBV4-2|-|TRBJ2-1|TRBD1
CASSQEGGQGDNEQFF
TGTGCCAGCAGCCAAGAAGGGGGACAGGGGGACAATGAGCAGTTCTTC